This is a list of T cell receptor beta chains from one sample in a study of cytomegalovirus exposure and HLA in healthy donors. Libraries were prepared by immunoSEQ multiplex PCR; TCRdb keeps only in-frame clonotypes and omits some of them. The sample has roughly 190,000 clones, 70% to 80% seen once. Sequenced input: PBMCs. The receptors stem from a woman aged 30 to 39 in good health and CMV-seropositive. Each CDR3 is given with its conserved first and last residue. The D gene is left open where the match is weak. For some rows the clone size is stated as once, few or many, or as a class when expanded; others skip it.

>TRBV6-1|.|few|TRBJ1-5
CASNDISNQPQHF
TGTGCCAGCAACGACATAAGCAATCAGCCCCAGCATTTT
>TRBV7-9|.|few|TRBJ1-3
CASSFMARTSGNTIYF
TGTGCCAGCAGCTTCATGGCCAGAACCTCTGGAAACACCATATATTTT
>TRBV28|.|.|TRBJ1-2
CASSLRNPGNYGYTF
TGTGCCAGCAGTTTGAGGAATCCGGGAAACTATGGCTACACCTTC
>TRBV10-3|.|.|TRBJ1-3
CAIAGNYSGNTIYF
TGTGCCATTGCAGGGAACTACTCTGGAAACACCATATATTTT
>TRBV6-1|.|.|TRBJ1-5
CASSEGVQGQPQHF
TGTGCCAGCAGTGAAGGAGTTCAGGGTCAGCCCCAGCATTTT
>TRBV27|.|.|TRBJ1-5
CASSLGGNNQPQHF
TGTGCCAGCAGTTTGGGGGGTAACAATCAGCCCCAGCATTTT
>TRBV6-5|TRBD1|.|TRBJ1-1
CASRGLPGQRTEAFF
TGTGCCAGCAGAGGACTTCCGGGACAGAGAACTGAAGCTTTCTTT
>TRBV28|TRBD1|.|TRBJ1-5
CASTRQGVLNQPQHF
TGTGCCAGCACTCGACAGGGGGTCCTCAATCAGCCCCAGCATTTT
>TRBV6-1|TRBD2|.|TRBJ2-7
CASSYGTSGTYEQYF
TGTGCCAGCAGCTACGGGACTAGCGGAACCTACGAGCAGTACTTC
>TRBV30|TRBD2|.|TRBJ2-5
CAWSQLAGVTGETQYF
TGTGCCTGGAGTCAACTAGCGGGAGTGACCGGAGAGACCCAGTACTTC
>TRBV10-2|TRBD1|once|TRBJ2-1
CASLTGVDEQFF
TGCGCCAGTCTAACAGGGGTTGACGAGCAGTTCTTC
>TRBV5-8|.|.|TRBJ1-6
CASSLLQGGSPLHF
TGTGCCAGCAGCTTGCTCCAGGGCGGATCACCCCTCCACTTT
>TRBV5-8|.|once|TRBJ2-2
CASSILTGELFF
TGTGCCAGCAGCATCCTTACCGGGGAGCTGTTTTTT
>TRBV30|.|.|TRBJ1-1
CAWSTGMSGNTEAFF
TGTGCCTGGAGTACAGGGATGTCAGGGAACACTGAAGCTTTCTTT
>TRBV6-6|.|.|TRBJ2-1
CASSYRQENDEQFF
TGTGCCAGCAGTTACCGACAGGAGAATGATGAGCAGTTCTTC
>TRBV5-1|.|few|TRBJ2-1
CASSLAGTYNEQFF
TGCGCCAGCAGCTTGGCAGGGACCTACAATGAGCAGTTCTTC
>TRBV5-1|TRBD1|.|TRBJ2-1
CASSLPGQALRGNDEQFF
TGCGCCAGCAGCTTACCGGGACAGGCCCTTAGGGGGAATGATGAGCAGTTCTTC
>TRBV9|.|.|TRBJ1-1
CASSLSWGGTEAFF
TGTGCCAGCAGCCTATCGTGGGGGGGCACTGAAGCTTTCTTT
>TRBV27|TRBD2|.|TRBJ2-1
CASSSSGTSGYNEQFF
TGTGCCAGCAGTTCCTCCGGGACTAGCGGATACAATGAGCAGTTCTTC
>TRBV10-1|.|.|TRBJ2-1
CASSEHSGLGNEQFF
TGCGCCAGCAGTGAGCATTCAGGGTTGGGAAATGAGCAGTTCTTC
>TRBV6-5|TRBD2|.|TRBJ2-1
CASSPSGGAAEQFF
TGTGCCAGCAGTCCTAGCGGGGGGGCCGCGGAGCAGTTCTTC
>TRBV21-1|.|.|TRBJ2-5
CASSPIYEGTGETQYF
TGTGCCAGCAGCCCCATCTACGAGGGGACAGGAGAGACCCAGTACTTC
>TRBV28|.|.|TRBJ1-1
CASSLFGQNTEAFF
TGTGCCAGCAGTTTATTTGGCCAGAACACTGAAGCTTTCTTT
>TRBV6-1|.|.|TRBJ2-3
CASRYPGGQDTQYF
TGTGCCAGCAGATACCCCGGGGGTCAAGATACGCAGTATTTT
>TRBV6-5|.|.|TRBJ2-7
CASSYSNLGSYEQYF
TGTGCCAGCAGTTACTCGAATCTAGGCTCCTACGAGCAGTACTTC
>TRBV27|TRBD2|.|TRBJ2-7
CASSFEAGEQYF
TGTGCCAGCAGTTTCGAAGCGGGGGAGCAGTACTTC
>TRBV30|TRBD2|few|TRBJ2-2
CAWSLAGGVRTGELFF
TGTGCCTGGAGTTTAGCGGGAGGGGTACGCACCGGGGAGCTGTTTTTT
>TRBV6-6|.|.|TRBJ1-1
CASSLAGLEAFF
TGTGCCAGCAGTTTAGCCGGACTGGAAGCTTTCTTT
>TRBV27|TRBD1|.|TRBJ2-5
CASKPDRGKIQTQYF
TGTGCCAGTAAACCGGACAGGGGGAAAATACAGACCCAGTACTTC
>TRBV7-8|.|.|TRBJ2-7
CASSYTGRSGEQYF
TGTGCCAGCAGTTATACAGGGAGATCCGGCGAGCAGTACTTC
>TRBV7-9|.|.|TRBJ1-1
CASSLVGGYTEAFF
TGTGCCAGCAGCTTAGTTGGCGGGTACACTGAAGCTTTCTTT
>TRBV7-9|TRBD1|.|TRBJ2-7
CASSSGGQGSYEQYF
TGTGCCAGCAGCTCCGGAGGACAGGGGTCCTACGAGCAGTACTTC
>TRBV7-6|.|.|TRBJ1-5
CASSLDRDQPQHF
TGTGCCAGCAGCTTGGACAGAGATCAGCCCCAGCATTTT
>TRBV9|TRBD2|.|TRBJ2-2
CASSVIGGSTRELFF
TGTGCCAGCAGCGTAATCGGCGGGAGCACCCGGGAGCTGTTTTTT
>TRBV5-5|TRBD1|.|TRBJ1-5
CASSLDYRWTGTANQPQHF
TGTGCCAGCAGCTTGGATTATCGTTGGACAGGGACGGCCAATCAGCCCCAGCATTTT
>TRBV18|.|.|TRBJ1-6
CASSPYSSEDSPLHF
TGTGCCAGCTCACCTTATTCGTCGGAGGATTCACCCCTCCACTTT
>TRBV7-9|TRBD2|.|TRBJ2-4
CASRNAQAGDGNIQYF
TGTGCCAGCAGGAACGCACAGGCGGGGGACGGAAACATTCAGTACTTC
>TRBV7-6|TRBD2|few|TRBJ2-7
CASSLAPLAGRFYYEQYF
TGTGCCAGCAGCTTAGCCCCACTAGCGGGAAGGTTTTACTACGAGCAGTACTTC
>TRBV29-1|.|.|TRBJ1-2
CSGTRDPNYGYTF
TGCAGCGGGACAAGGGATCCAAACTATGGCTACACCTTC
>TRBV5-4|TRBD2|.|TRBJ2-4
CASSTAGGRGKNIQYF
TGTGCCAGCAGCACAGCGGGGGGGCGGGGCAAAAACATTCAGTACTTC
>TRBV29-1|.|few|TRBJ1-1
CSVDVGVRLNTEAFF
TGCAGCGTTGACGTCGGGGTCAGGCTTAACACTGAAGCTTTCTTT
>TRBV11-2|TRBD2|.|TRBJ2-2
CASSYPSGGTYTGELFF
TGTGCCAGCAGCTATCCGTCGGGGGGGACCTACACCGGGGAGCTGTTTTTT